Listed here are 8 T cell receptor beta chains from one sample, sequenced in a study of cytomegalovirus exposure and HLA in healthy donors. PCR used 60 Vbeta primers and 13 Jbeta primers. TCRdb's copy holds only in-frame clones and misses some; the assay was immunoSEQ multiplex PCR. The sample yields 75,000 to 100,000 clones, 70% to 80% seen once. The material sequenced was PBMCs. The receptors come from a man aged 35-49 years in good health and CMV-seronegative.

The chain links TRBV15 to TRBJ2-2; 15 nucleotides agree with TRBD2. Trimming removed 0 bases from V and 2 bases from J; junction bases left unmatched: 7. Germline V gives CDR1 LNHNV, CDR2 YYDKDF (reference sequence). This CDR3 region has 20 residues. The CDR3 sequence is CATSREEPGLAGGNTGELFF. The CDR3 DNA is TGTGCCACCAGCAGAGAGGAACCGGGACTAGCGGGGGGAAACACCGGGGAGCTGTTTTTT. The full variable domain, its missing parts supplied by reference TRBV15 and TRBJ2-2, is DAMVIQNPRYQVTQFGKPVTLSCSQTLNHNVMYWYQQKSSQAPKLLFHYYDKDFNNEADTPDNFQSRRPNTSFCFLDIRSPGLGDTAMYLCATSREEPGLAGGNTGELFFGEGSRLTVL.

This clone was seen just once. CDR3 sequence: CASRASSYEQYF. The CDR3 DNA sequence: TGTGCCAGCAGGGCCAGCTCCTACGAGCAGTACTTC. This chain connects TRBV2 to TRBJ2-7; D remains unclear. The CDR3 length is 12 residues. Germline V CDR1 and CDR2: SNHLY, FYNNEI. The germline V and J ends were trimmed by 6 bases and 0 bases, with 6 bases remaining between them.

This clone was seen a few times. The chain employs TRBV7-9 and TRBJ1-5; the D is unclear. This CDR3 contains 14 residues. The V gene lost 4 bases and the J gene lost 7 bases, with 14 bases spanning the gap. Germline assignment: CDR1 SEHNR and CDR2 FQNEAQ (reference sequence). The CDR3 DNA sequence: TGTGCCAGCAGCTCCGGGAGTCCGGGACAGCCCCAGCATTTT. Its protein product is CASSSGSPGQPQHF.

J is TRBJ1-4 and V is TRBV2, with D perhaps TRBD1 (6 bases). Germline V lookup: CDR1 SNHLY, CDR2 FYNNEI. CDR3 length equals 17 residues. V lost 6 bases and J 0 bases, leaving 17 bases between the germline ends. The CDR3 sequence: CASRGTRGSATNEKLFF. The CDR3 DNA is TGTGCCAGCAGGGGGACAAGGGGCTCAGCAACTAATGAAAAACTGTTTTTT.

In its sample, this clone was seen once. The chain employs TRBV9 and TRBJ2-1, with a possible D match to TRBD1 (5 bases). This CDR3 is 16 amino acids long. Germline V gene lookup returns CDR1 SGDLS and CDR2 YYNGEE. V shed 3 bases and J shed 8 bases, with 21 bases lying between them. The CDR3 sequence: CASSASGFPSGDEQFF. CDR3 nucleotide sequence: TGTGCCAGCAGCGCCTCAGGGTTCCCGTCCGGTGATGAGCAGTTCTTC.

The V call is TRBV6-5, the J call TRBJ1-3, with 8 positions matching TRBD1. V lost 5 bases to trimming and J lost 4 bases; unmatched junction nucleotides: 4. Looked up from germline, CDR1 is MNHEY and CDR2 is SVGAGI. The CDR3 length is 14 residues. The CDR3 protein is CASSRTGSGNTIYF. The CDR3 nucleotides read TGTGCCAGCAGTCGGACAGGGTCGGGAAACACCATATATTTT.

The genes are TRBV11-2 and TRBJ1-1, with 7 bases matching TRBD1. Trimming removed 1 base from V and 0 bases from J; junction bases left unmatched: 8. CDR1 is SGHAT and CDR2 is FQNNGV in the germline V gene. CDR3 length equals 17 residues. In DNA form, the CDR3 reads TGTGCCAGCAGCTTAGGGTCACAGGGGCACGTGAACACTGAAGCTTTCTTT. The encoded protein is CASSLGSQGHVNTEAFF. Full variable domain (rest looked up from reference TRBV11-2 and TRBJ1-1): EAGVAQSPRYKIIEKRQSVAFWCNPISGHATLYWYQQILGQGPKLLIQFQNNGVVDDSQLPKDRFSAERLKGVDSTLKIQPAKLEDSAVYLCASSLGSQGHVNTEAFFGQGTRLTVV.

The chain joins TRBV29-1 to TRBJ1-1; D uncertain. There are 11 residues in the CDR3. Looked up from germline, CDR1 is SQVTM and CDR2 is ANQGSEA. V shed 2 bases and J shed 6 bases, with 7 bases lying between them. CDR3 sequence (DNA): TGCAGCGTTGAAACCGGGGCTGAAGCTTTCTTT. Amino acids: CSVETGAEAFF. Full variable domain (remainder filled in from reference TRBV29-1 and TRBJ1-1): SAVISQKPSRDICQRGTSLTIQCQVDSQVTMMFWYRQQPGQSLTLIATANQGSEATYESGFVIDKFPISRPNLTFSTLTVSNMSPEDSSIYLCSVETGAEAFFGQGTRLTVV.